The entry below describes one TCR beta chain. The sample originates from a study of blood T cell repertoires in COVID-19. Study context: COVID-19 samples collected from the United States, Italy and Spain covered acute and convalescent phases. Sources were T cells, B-cell-depleted T cells, or PBMCs; the material itself was cDNA or gDNA.

As handled by the study authors: From reference gene primer amplification, estimates of nucleated cell counts were derived. Assay used: immunoSEQ multiplex PCR; TCRdb lists only in-frame clones, some missing. The DNA gave D and trimming, while V, J and clone size come from that table. The table has some 46,000 clones, 75% to 90% seen once. Sequencing was carried out using peripheral blood. The source is a man aged 55 to 70 with active COVID-19.

The chain's CDR3 is CASSHAPLAGDTQETQYF. In DNA, the CDR3 is TGCGCCAGCAGCCATGCGCCACTAGCGGGGGACACTCAAGAGACCCAGTACTTC. The rearrangement uses TRBV4-1 and TRBJ2-5; TRBD2 matches 11 bases. The CDR3 extends over 18 amino acids. Germline trimming cut 3 bases from V and 2 bases from J; bases unmatched to any gene: 11. Germline V lookup: CDR1 MGHRA, CDR2 YSYEKL.